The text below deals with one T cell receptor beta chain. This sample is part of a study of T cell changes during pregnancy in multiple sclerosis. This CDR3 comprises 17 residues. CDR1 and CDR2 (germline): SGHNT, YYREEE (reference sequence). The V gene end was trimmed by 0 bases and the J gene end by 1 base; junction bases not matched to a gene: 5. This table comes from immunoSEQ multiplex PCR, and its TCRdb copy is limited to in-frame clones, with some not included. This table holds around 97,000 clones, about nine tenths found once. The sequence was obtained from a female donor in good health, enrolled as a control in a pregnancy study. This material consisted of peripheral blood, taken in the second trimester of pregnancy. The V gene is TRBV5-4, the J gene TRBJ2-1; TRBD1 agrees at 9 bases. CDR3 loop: CASSLDPGQGSYNEQFF. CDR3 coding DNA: TGTGCCAGCAGCTTGGACCCGGGACAGGGATCCTACAATGAGCAGTTCTTC. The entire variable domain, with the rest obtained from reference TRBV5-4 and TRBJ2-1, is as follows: ETGVTQSPTHLIKTRGQQVTLRCSSQSGHNTVSWYQQALGQGPQFIFQYYREEENGRGNFPPRFSGLQFPNYSSELNVNALELDDSALYLCASSLDPGQGSYNEQFFGPGTRLTVL.